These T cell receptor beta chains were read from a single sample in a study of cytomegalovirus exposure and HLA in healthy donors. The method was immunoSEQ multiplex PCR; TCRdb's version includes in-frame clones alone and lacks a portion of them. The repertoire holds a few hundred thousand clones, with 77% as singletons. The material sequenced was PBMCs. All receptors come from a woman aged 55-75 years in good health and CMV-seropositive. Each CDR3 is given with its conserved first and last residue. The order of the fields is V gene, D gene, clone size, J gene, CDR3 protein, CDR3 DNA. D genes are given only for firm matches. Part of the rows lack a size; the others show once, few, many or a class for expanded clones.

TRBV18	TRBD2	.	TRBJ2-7	CASSQRGDSSYEQYF	TGTGCCAGCTCCCAGCGGGGGGATAGCTCCTACGAGCAGTACTTC
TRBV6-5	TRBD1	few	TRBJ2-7	CASRYTGQGAYEQYF	TGTGCCAGCAGGTACACCGGACAGGGGGCCTACGAGCAGTACTTC
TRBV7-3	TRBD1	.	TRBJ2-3	CASSPAGGSTDTQYF	TGTGCCAGCAGCCCCGCAGGGGGAAGCACAGATACGCAGTATTTT
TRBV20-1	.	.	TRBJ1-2	CSAEINYGYTF	TGCAGTGCAGAGATCAACTATGGCTACACCTTC
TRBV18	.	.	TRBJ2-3	CASSPDLADTQYF	TGTGCCAGCTCACCAGACTTGGCAGATACGCAGTATTTT
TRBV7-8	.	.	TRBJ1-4	CASSSSIGGANEKLFF	TGTGCCAGCAGCTCTAGCATTGGAGGAGCTAATGAAAAACTGTTTTTT
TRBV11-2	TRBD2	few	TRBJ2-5	CASSPWTSGRNVETQYF	TGTGCCAGCAGCCCTTGGACTAGCGGGAGAAATGTGGAGACCCAGTACTTC
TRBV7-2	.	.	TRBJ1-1	CASSLTFNTEAFF	TGTGCCAGCAGCCTTACTTTCAACACTGAAGCTTTCTTT
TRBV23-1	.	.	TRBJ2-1	CASSLRFPRDRRGASAAHDEQFF	TGCGCCAGCAGTCTTCGTTTCCCGAGAGACAGGAGAGGGGCCAGCGCGGCACACGATGAGCAGTTCTTC
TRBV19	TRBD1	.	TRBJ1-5	CASSILGQGGIQPQHF	TGTGCCAGTAGTATTCTGGGACAGGGCGGAATTCAGCCCCAGCATTTT
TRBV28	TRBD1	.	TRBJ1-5	CASSLLAEGQYSNQPQHF	TGTGCCAGCAGTTTATTAGCCGAGGGACAGTATAGCAATCAGCCCCAGCATTTT
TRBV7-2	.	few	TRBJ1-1	CASSLEQGPNTEAFF	TGTGCCAGCAGCTTAGAGCAGGGGCCGAACACTGAAGCTTTCTTT
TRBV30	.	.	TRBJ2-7	CAGGDVPGESSYEQYF	TGTGCCGGAGGAGATGTTCCGGGGGAATCCTCCTACGAGCAGTACTTC
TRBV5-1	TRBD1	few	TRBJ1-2	CASSGSGQGPGYTF	TGCGCCAGCAGCGGCTCAGGACAGGGGCCCGGCTACACCTTC
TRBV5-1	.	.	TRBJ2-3	CASSYSGVSTDTQYF	TGCGCCAGCAGCTATAGCGGAGTGAGCACAGATACGCAGTATTTT
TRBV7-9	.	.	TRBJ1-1	CASSFGGVVTEAFF	TGTGCCAGCAGCTTCGGGGGGGTTGTTACTGAAGCTTTCTTT
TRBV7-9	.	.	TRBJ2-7	CASSPGTYYEQYF	TGTGCCAGCAGCCCTGGGACTTACTACGAGCAGTACTTC
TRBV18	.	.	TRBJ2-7	CASSLGQGSAYEQYF	TGTGCCAGCTCACTCGGCCAGGGGAGCGCCTACGAGCAGTACTTC
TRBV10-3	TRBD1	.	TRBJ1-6	CAIRGQGRTSPLHF	TGTGCCATCAGGGGACAGGGACGGACTTCACCCCTCCACTTT
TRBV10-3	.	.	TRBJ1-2	CAITGGGYGYTF	TGTGCCATCACTGGGGGGGGTTATGGCTACACCTTC
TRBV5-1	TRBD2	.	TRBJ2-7	CASSLILAGGGEQYF	TGCGCCAGCAGCTTGATCTTAGCGGGGGGAGGGGAGCAGTACTTC
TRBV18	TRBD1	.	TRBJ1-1	CASSPQQTGGDTEAFF	TGTGCCAGCTCACCACAACAGACAGGGGGAGACACTGAAGCTTTCTTT
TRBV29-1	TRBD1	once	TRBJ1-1	CSVGRGHEAFF	TGCAGCGTTGGCAGGGGGCACGAAGCTTTCTTT
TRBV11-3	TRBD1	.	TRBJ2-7	CASSLSDRGEQYF	TGTGCCAGCAGCTTATCGGACAGGGGCGAGCAGTACTTC
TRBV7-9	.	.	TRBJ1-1	CASSLFDRTEAFF	TGTGCCAGCAGCTTATTTGACAGGACTGAAGCTTTCTTT
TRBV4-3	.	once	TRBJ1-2	CASSQWGRDAGYTF	TGCGCCAGCAGCCAATGGGGGAGGGACGCGGGCTACACCTTC
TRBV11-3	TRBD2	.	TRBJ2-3	CASSRGTSGGADTQYF	TGTGCCAGCAGCAGAGGGACTAGCGGGGGGGCCGATACGCAGTATTTT
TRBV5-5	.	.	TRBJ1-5	CASSLGDTYQPQHF	TGTGCCAGCAGCTTGGGAGACACCTATCAGCCCCAGCATTTT